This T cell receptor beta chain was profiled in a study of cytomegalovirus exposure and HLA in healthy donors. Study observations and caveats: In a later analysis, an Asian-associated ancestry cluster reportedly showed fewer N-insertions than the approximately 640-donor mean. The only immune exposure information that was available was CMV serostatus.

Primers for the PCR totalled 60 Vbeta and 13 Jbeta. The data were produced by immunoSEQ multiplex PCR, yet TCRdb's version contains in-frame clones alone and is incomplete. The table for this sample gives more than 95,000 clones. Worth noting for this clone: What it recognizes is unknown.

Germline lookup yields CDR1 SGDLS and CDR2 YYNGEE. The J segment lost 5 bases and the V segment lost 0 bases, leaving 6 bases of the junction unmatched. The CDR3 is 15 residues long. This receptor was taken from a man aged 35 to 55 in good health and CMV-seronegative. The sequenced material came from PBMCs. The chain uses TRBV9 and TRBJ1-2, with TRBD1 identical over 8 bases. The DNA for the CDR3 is TGTGCCAGCAGCGTAGACGCAGGGGGCCGATATGGCTACACCTTC. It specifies CASSVDAGGRYGYTF. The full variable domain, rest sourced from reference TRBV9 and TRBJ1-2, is DSGVTQTPKHLITATGQRVTLRCSPRSGDLSVYWYQQSLDQGLQFLIQYYNGEERAKGNILERFSAQQFPDLHSELNLSSLELGDSALYFCASSVDAGGRYGYTFGSGTRLTVV.